The source of this T cell receptor (beta chain) is a study of T cells in Graves' hyperthyroidism and ophthalmopathy. Regarding the study as a whole: Within blood appeared most thyroid clonotypes that had expanded above 0.001.

The length of the CDR3 is 16 residues. Germline lookup yields CDR1 SEHNR and CDR2 FQNEAQ (reference sequence). The V gene lost 1 base and the J gene lost 0 bases, with 13 bases spanning the gap. This clonotype was counted only a few times. The antigen remains unidentified. Amplification of TCR beta CDR3 regions was performed using RNA transcripts as template. TCR CDR3 regions were first amplified by RT-PCR with HTBI primers. TCRdb redid the calling of the multiplex PCR reads with MiXCR, one entry per CDR3 protein. The sample includes about 400,000 distinct CDR3 sequences, more than 12% of them seen just once.

This rearrangement joins TRBV7-9 to TRBJ2-7; possibly TRBD1 for D (5 bases). Sequencing was done on a sample of blood. The sequence derives from a woman in her 30s with Graves' hyperthyroidism. The CDR3 bases are TGTGCCAGCAGCTTAGGGACACTTAAAAGCTCCTACGAGCAGTACTTC. This gives the protein CASSLGTLKSSYEQYF.